The present T cell receptor (beta chain) was sequenced within a study of chemoradiotherapy in HPV16-positive cancers. For the study at large: Candidate HPV-specific clones and shared TCR motifs came from a couple of HPV16-positive patients. Regarding the study as a whole: The functional HPV-specific definition rests on just a couple of HPV16-positive patients. During treatment, candidate HPV-specific clones and E7-related motifs expanded in tumor.

Trimming shortened V by 6 bases and J by 4 bases, and 7 bases separated the two germline ends. Germline CDR1 MNHEY, CDR2 SVGAGI. The CDR3 consists of 12 residues. Concerning this clone: Its antigen is not known.

Libraries were prepared by immunoSEQ multiplex PCR; TCRdb keeps only in-frame clonotypes and omits some of them. The table shows about 24,000 clones, with roughly 94% occurring only once. Sample acquisition took place from a patient who underwent chemoradiotherapy. This clonotype was sampled from a human donor with HPV-associated anogenital cancer. This sequence joins TRBV6-5 and TRBJ1-5; possibly TRBD1 for D (5 bases). CDR3 in amino acids: CASRGGNQPQHF. Written as DNA, the CDR3 is TGTGCCAGCAGGGGGGGAAATCAGCCCCAGCATTTT.